This TCR beta chain was documented in a study of blood T cells in healthy people across ages (dated by TCRdb to about 2015). Turning to the overall study: Template switching captured roughly one uniquely barcoded TCR beta cDNA molecule per two T cells in model experiments. The donors were divided into four age groups: young (average around 16 years), middle-aged (approximately 41), aged (62) and long-lived (approximately 74). Two additional independent replicas of 1 million unique cDNA reads from the same blood draw were analyzed for two donors (one aged 18 to 30 and one aged 80 or older). To avoid experimental bias, donors of different ages were randomly spread across the sequencing lanes. To track age-related changes in TCR beta repertoire diversity, the study relied on deep sequencing normalized with unique cDNA molecular identifiers. Paper-wide results and their limitations: Compared with the aged group, more naive CD4+ T cells, fewer expanded clones and increased TCR diversity were shown by the long-lived group, suggesting age selection. The CMV infection status of donors was not known, potentially confounding age-related changes in expanded clonotypes. There was a strong correlation between observed TCR beta diversity and the percentage of naive T cells measured by flow cytometry. Conclusive comparison of naive and antigen-experienced compartments was prevented by the profiling of bulk unsorted PBMCs. Total diversity estimates from one million sequenced T cells were considered lower bounds and underestimates. As age increased, observed TCR beta diversity per million T cells dropped in a roughly linear way, and a significant reduction was already evident by age approximately 40.

CDR1 and CDR2 were assigned from the germline V gene as SGHTA and FQGNSA. The CDR3 has 13 amino acids, counting the end cysteine and phenylalanine. Of the read, only the CDR3 DNA is kept; its 39 bases are in frame from base 1. Relative to germline, V is 3 bases shorter and J is 6 bases shorter, with 12 bases between their ends. Ten or more counts support this clonotype. Its cognate antigen has yet to be identified. Base quality data are lacking; no much larger clone is found one base away. The roughly 38 donors, aged roughly 6 to 95 years, were systemically healthy Caucasian individuals from Russia. Ten milliliters of peripheral blood were drawn from each donor into EDTA-treated Vacutainer tubes. PBMCs were isolated by Ficoll-Paque density-gradient centrifugation, with at least 6 million obtained per sample. Total RNA, at least 5 micrograms per sample, was extracted from PBMCs with Trizol reagent. Naive CD45RAhigh/CD27high T cell percentages were measured by flow cytometry on a PBMC aliquot from every donor.

Libraries were made using 5' RACE. TCRdb names Illumina HiSeq 2500 as the instrument used. A second PCR of about 6 to 12 cycles was run with a J-beta primer mix and a sample-barcoded 5' primer. A template-switch 5' adaptor carrying 12 random nucleotides introduced a unique molecular identifier onto each TCR beta cDNA molecule. Each sample yielded at least 3 million CDR3-containing paired-end reads. First-strand cDNA was synthesized from all RNA with the Mint cDNA synthesis kit, primed by a TRBC-specific oligonucleotide. All cDNA was treated with uracil-DNA glycosylase and then went through a first 18-cycle PCR with the universal primers M1SS and BC2_uni_R. Concerning the study's data processing: Normalization of each sample was performed by random selection of 1 million high-quality reads, each carrying a distinct molecular identifier. Instead of being binned into consensus sequences, reads that shared molecular identifiers were thrown out. MiTCR, set to a Q25 quality threshold and the strictest error-elimination algorithm, was used for CDR3 identification, clonotype clustering and error correction. A nonparametric unseen species model with Euler transformation was used to estimate lower-bound total TCR beta diversity. TCRdb reran the public reads through fastp at Q25 and MiXCR, keeping productive beta chains. All rows with the same CDR3 protein become a single entry with the most common DNA and genes. TCRdb assigned the V and J calls; the authors' analysis was not used. The sample data list about 1.7 million distinct CDR3 sequences, and approximately 30% of these were observed just once. Less than 9.5% of the sample lies in the top ten.

The TCR comes from a woman aged 30 to 39 in good health. This chain is built from TRBV7-2 and TRBJ2-7; the D gene remains uncertain. The material sequenced was blood. The nucleotide sequence is given as TGTGCCAGCAGCTTCTACGCCCCCGGCGAGCAGTACTTC. The resulting protein is CASSFYAPGEQYF.